This record concerns one T cell receptor (beta chain) sequence. Antigen specificity is unknown. TCR beta cDNA libraries had unique molecular identifiers. It was from roughly 0.93 to 9.6 million T cells that 530,000 or so cDNA molecules came. TCRdb used MiXCR to reprocess the PCR reads, holding one entry per CDR3 protein. The data hold roughly 800,000 distinct CDR3 sequences, with about 53% observed a single time. This sample is part of a study of post-analysis software for immune sequencing data. Overall study results and limits: Roughly five TRBV segments, including TRBV5-6, TRBV5-1 and TRBV20-1, were more frequent in patients than controls.

The CDR3 contains 16 residues. Germline trimming cut 0 bases from V and 8 bases from J; bases unmatched to any gene: 11. Germline CDR1 SGHKS, CDR2 YYEKEE (reference sequence). The sequenced sample consisted of blood. The chain combines TRBV5-5 with TRBJ2-1; 7 nucleotides match TRBD2. This TCR came from a girl aged 10-17 years with multiple sclerosis. CDR3 in DNA: TGTGCCAGCAGCTTGGGGAGGACTAGGTCCCGCGATGAGCAGTTCTTC. Translating gives CASSLGRTRSRDEQFF.